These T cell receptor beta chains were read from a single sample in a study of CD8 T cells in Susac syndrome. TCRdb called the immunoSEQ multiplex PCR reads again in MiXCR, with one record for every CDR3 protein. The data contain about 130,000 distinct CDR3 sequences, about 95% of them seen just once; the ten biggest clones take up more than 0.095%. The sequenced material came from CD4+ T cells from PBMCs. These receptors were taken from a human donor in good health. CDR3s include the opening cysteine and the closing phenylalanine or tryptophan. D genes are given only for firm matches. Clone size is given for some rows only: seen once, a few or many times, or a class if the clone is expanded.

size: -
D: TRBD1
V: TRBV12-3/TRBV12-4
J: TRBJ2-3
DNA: TGTGCCAGCAGAATATCCGGACAGGGTGCGGTAGATACGCAGTATTTT
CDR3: CASRISGQGAVDTQYF

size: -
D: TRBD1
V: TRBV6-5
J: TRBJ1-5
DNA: TGTGCCAGCAGTTACTCGGGACAGCGCAATCAGCCCCAGCATTTT
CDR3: CASSYSGQRNQPQHF

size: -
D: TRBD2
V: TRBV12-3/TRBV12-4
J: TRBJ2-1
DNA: TGTGCCAGCAGCGCGTTCACTAGCGGGAGAACGGGTGAGCAGTTCTTC
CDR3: CASSAFTSGRTGEQFF

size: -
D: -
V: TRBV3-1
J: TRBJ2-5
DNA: TGTGCCAGCAACATGATCCTGTCGGAGACCCAGTACTTC
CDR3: CASNMILSETQYF

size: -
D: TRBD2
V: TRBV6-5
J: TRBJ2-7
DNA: TGTGCCAGCAGAGCTAGCGGTACCTACGAGCAGTACTTC
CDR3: CASRASGTYEQYF

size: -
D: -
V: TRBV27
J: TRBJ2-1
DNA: TGTGCCAGCAGATCCTTTAACAGTCGCTCCTACAATGAGCAGTTCTTC
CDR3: CASRSFNSRSYNEQFF

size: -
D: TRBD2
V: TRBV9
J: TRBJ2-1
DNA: TGTGCCAGCAGCGTAGTCAGCGGGGGCTTCAATGAGCAGTTCTTC
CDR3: CASSVVSGGFNEQFF

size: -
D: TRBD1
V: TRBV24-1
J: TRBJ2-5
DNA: TGTGCCACCAGTGATCCACGGACAGGGCAGGAGACCCAGTACTTC
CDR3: CATSDPRTGQETQYF

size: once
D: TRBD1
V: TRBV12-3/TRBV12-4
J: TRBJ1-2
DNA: TGTGCCAGCAGAACGGGACTTCAGGGGGATGGCTACACCTTC
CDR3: CASRTGLQGDGYTF

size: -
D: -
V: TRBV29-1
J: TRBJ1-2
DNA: TGCAGCGCACGGACAGCTTCTAACTATGGCTACACCTTC
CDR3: CSARTASNYGYTF

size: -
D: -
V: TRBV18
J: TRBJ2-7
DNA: TGTGCCAGCTCACCAAGAGGTAGCGCCCACTACGAGCAGTACTTC
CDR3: CASSPRGSAHYEQYF

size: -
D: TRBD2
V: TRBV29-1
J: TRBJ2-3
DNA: TGCAGCTCCGAGGGAGGGACAGATACGCAGTATTTT
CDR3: CSSEGGTDTQYF

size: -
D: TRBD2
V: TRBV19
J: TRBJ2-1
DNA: TGTGCCAGTAGTAAGGAAGCGGGGTCCTACAATGAGCAGTTCTTC
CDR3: CASSKEAGSYNEQFF

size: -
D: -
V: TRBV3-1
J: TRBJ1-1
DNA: TGTGCCAGCAGCCAACAGCAGACCGTGAACACTGAAGCTTTCTTT
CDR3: CASSQQQTVNTEAFF

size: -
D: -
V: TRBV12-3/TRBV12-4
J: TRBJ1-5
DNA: TGTGCCAGCAGTTTGGGAGGGGGTCTACTCAATCAGCCCCAGCATTTT
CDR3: CASSLGGGLLNQPQHF

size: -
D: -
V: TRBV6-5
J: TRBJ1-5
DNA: TGTGCCAGCAGACGGCAAAGCAATCAGCCCCAGCATTTT
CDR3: CASRRQSNQPQHF

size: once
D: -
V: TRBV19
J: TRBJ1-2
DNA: TGTGCCACCAGCGGCCCCTCAACCATCAACTATGGCTACACCTTC
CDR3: CATSGPSTINYGYTF

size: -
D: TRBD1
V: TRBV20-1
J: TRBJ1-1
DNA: TGCAGTGCAAGACAGGGGAACACTGAAGCTTTCTTT
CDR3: CSARQGNTEAFF

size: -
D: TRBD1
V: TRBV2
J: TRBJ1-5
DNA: TGTGCCAGCAACAACAGGGGCCAGCCCCAGCATTTT
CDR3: CASNNRGQPQHF

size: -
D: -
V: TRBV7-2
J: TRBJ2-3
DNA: TGTGCCAGCAGCGACTACCTACGCACAGATACGCAGTATTTT
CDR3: CASSDYLRTDTQYF

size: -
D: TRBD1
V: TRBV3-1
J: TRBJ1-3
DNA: TGTGCCAGCAGCCAAACAGGGGTACCTGGAAACACCATATATTTT
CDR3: CASSQTGVPGNTIYF

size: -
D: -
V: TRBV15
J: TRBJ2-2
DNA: TGTGCCACCAGCAACGCCGGGGAGCTGTTTTTT
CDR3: CATSNAGELFF

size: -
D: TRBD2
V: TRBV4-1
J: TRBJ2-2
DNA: TGCGCCAGCAGCCACGAGACTAGCGGGTACACCGGGGAGCTGTTTTTT
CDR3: CASSHETSGYTGELFF

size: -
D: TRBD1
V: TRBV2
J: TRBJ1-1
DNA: TGTGCCACCCAGACAGGGGGCGACTTCACTGAAGCTTTCTTT
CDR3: CATQTGGDFTEAFF

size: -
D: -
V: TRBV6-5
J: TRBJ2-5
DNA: TGTGCCAGCAGCTACGGCACAGTTAGAGAGACCCAGTACTTC
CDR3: CASSYGTVRETQYF

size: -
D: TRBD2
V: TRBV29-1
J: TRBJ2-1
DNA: TGCAGCGTTGATTCGGGAGGAGAGCAGTTCTTC
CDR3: CSVDSGGEQFF

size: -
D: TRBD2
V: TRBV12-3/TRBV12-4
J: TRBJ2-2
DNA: TGTGCCATAGGGAGACTAGCGGGATCGATGGGCGGGGAGCTGTTTTTT
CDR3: CAIGRLAGSMGGELFF

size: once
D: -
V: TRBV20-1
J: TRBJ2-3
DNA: TGCAGTGCTAGATATGGCGGGAATACAGATACGCAGTATTTT
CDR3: CSARYGGNTDTQYF

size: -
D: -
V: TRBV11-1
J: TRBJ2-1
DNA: TGTGCCAGCAGCCGCGGGTTCTACAATGAGCAGTTCTTC
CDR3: CASSRGFYNEQFF

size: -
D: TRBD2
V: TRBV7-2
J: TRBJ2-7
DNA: TGTGCCAGCAGCACCCTGGCGGGAGGACCTTACGAGCAGTACTTC
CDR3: CASSTLAGGPYEQYF

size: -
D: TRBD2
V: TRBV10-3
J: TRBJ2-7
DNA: TGTGCCATCAGTGAATCAGCGGGAGGGCCGAGGGAGCAGTACTTC
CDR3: CAISESAGGPREQYF

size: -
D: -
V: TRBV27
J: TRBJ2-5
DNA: TGTGCCAGCAGTTTCGCGGGATCAAAGGAGACCCAGTACTTC
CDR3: CASSFAGSKETQYF

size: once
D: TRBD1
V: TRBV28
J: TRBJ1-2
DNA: TGTGCCAGCAGTCTACCGACAGGGCCAGGCTACACCTTC
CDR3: CASSLPTGPGYTF

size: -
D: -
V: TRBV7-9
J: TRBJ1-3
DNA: TGTGCCAGCAGCTCCTCGGGGGGCAGAAACACCATATATTTT
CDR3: CASSSSGGRNTIYF

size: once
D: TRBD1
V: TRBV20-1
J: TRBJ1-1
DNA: TGCAGTGCTGCGGACAGGGGCAACACTGAAGCTTTCTTT
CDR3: CSAADRGNTEAFF

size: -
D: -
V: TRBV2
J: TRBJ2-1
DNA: TGTGCCGCCGGGAACTCCTACAATGAGCAGTTCTTC
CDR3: CAAGNSYNEQFF

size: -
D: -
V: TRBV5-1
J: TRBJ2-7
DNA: TGCGCCAGCAGCTTTTCCGGCGGGCCGAGCTCCTACGAGCAGTACTTC
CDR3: CASSFSGGPSSYEQYF

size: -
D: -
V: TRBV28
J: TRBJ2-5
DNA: TGTGCCAGCAGTCCCGACAGATCCCAAGAGACCCAGTACTTC
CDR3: CASSPDRSQETQYF

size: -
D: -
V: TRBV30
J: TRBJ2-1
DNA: TGTGCCTGGAGTGGACAGTACAATGAGCAGTTCTTC
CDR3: CAWSGQYNEQFF

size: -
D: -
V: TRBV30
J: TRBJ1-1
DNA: TGTGCCTGGGGACAGAACACTGAAGCTTTCTTT
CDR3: CAWGQNTEAFF

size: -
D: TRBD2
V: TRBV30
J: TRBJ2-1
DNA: TGTGCCTGGAGTGGCCGACTGCCGGGAGGGCCGAAGTTCTTC
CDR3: CAWSGRLPGGPKFF

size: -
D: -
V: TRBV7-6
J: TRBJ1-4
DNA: TGTGCCAGCAGCTTACAGGGGACGGAGATGAAACTGTTTTTT
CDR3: CASSLQGTEMKLFF

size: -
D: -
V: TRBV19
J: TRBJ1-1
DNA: TGTGCCAGTACAGACGGCGGGACGGACACTGAAGCTTTCTTT
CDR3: CASTDGGTDTEAFF

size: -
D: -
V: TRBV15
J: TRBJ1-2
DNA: TGTGCCACCAGCAGATTCAGGCGGAACTATGGCTACACCTTC
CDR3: CATSRFRRNYGYTF

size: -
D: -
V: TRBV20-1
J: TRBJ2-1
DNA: TGCAGTGCTAGAGCGGGAGACAATGAGCAGTTCTTC
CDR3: CSARAGDNEQFF

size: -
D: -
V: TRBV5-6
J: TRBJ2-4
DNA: TGTGCCAGCGGCTGGTTAGGCAGACTAGCCAAAAACATTCAGTACTTC
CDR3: CASGWLGRLAKNIQYF

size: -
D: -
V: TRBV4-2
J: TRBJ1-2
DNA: TGTGCCAGCAGCCATGCAACTAACTATGGCTACACCTTC
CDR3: CASSHATNYGYTF

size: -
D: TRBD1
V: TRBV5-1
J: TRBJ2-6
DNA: TGCGCCAGCCGCTTCGACAGGGACTCTGGGGCCAACGTCCTGACTTTC
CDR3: CASRFDRDSGANVLTF

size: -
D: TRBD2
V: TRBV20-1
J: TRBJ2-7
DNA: TGCAGTGCTAGAGATCTTGGCGGGAGCGGGTACGAGCAGTACTTC
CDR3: CSARDLGGSGYEQYF

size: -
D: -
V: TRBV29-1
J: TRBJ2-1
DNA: TGCAGCGTTCTTGGGCAGGGTAGGTCGCATGAGCAGTTCTTC
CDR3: CSVLGQGRSHEQFF

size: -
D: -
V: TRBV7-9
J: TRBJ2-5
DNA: TGTGCCAGCAGCACGACTGTCCCAGAGACCCAGTACTTC
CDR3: CASSTTVPETQYF

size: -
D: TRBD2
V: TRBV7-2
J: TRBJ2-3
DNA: TGTGCCAGCAGCCATACTCCCATGGGGGGGAGGCTCACAGATACGCAGTATTTT
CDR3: CASSHTPMGGRLTDTQYF

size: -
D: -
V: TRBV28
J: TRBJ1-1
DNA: TGTGCCAGCAGGACGAGTCTTGAAGCTTTCTTT
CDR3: CASRTSLEAFF

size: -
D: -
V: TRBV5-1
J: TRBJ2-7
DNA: TGCGCCAGCAGCTTGGGCGGCTCCCACGAGCAGTACTTC
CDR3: CASSLGGSHEQYF

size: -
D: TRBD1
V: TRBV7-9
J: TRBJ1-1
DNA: TGTGCCAGCAGCTTTTCGGGACAGGGGGCCAGTGAAGCTTTCTTT
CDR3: CASSFSGQGASEAFF